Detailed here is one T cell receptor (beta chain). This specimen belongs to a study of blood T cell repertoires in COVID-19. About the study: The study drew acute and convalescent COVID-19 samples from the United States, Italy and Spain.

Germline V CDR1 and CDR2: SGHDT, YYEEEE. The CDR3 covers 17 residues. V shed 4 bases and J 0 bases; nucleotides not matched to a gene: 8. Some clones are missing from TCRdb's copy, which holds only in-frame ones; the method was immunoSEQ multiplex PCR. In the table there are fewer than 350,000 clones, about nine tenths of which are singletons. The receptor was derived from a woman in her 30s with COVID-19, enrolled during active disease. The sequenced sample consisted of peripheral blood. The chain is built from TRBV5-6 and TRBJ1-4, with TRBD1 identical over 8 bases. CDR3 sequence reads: CASSPLGTGATNEKLFF. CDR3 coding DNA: TGTGCCAGCAGCCCATTAGGGACAGGAGCAACTAATGAAAAACTGTTTTTT.